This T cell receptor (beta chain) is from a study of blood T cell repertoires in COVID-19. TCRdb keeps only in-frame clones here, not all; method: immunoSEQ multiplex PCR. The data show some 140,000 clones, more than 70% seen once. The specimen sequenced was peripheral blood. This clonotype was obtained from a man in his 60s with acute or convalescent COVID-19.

The CDR3 loop is CASSLGAGADEKLFF. CDR3 DNA: TGTGCCAGCAGCTTGGGTGCGGGGGCGGATGAAAAACTGTTTTTT. This chain links TRBV5-4 with TRBJ1-4; weak D call: TRBD1 (6 bases). The germline gives CDR1 SGHNT, CDR2 YYREEE (reference sequence). V was clipped by 0 bases and J by 6 bases, with 12 bases between them. The CDR3 extends over 15 amino acids.